This TCR beta chain was retrieved from a study of T cell responses to AZD1222 COVID-19 vaccine. The study, taken as a whole, reports: In the spike-specific TCR repertoire, nearly half reportedly target unmutated variant regions. Seropositive at baseline were only a handful of AZD1222 recipients.

A remark on this clone: Its specificity is unknown.

Using immunoSEQ multiplex PCR, the repertoire was profiled, and TCRdb retains in-frame clones only, with some absent. The sample carries about 150,000 clones, 82% recorded once. Trimming cost V 6 bases and J 1 base; bases outside gene matches: 6. The germline gives CDR1 WSHSY, CDR2 SAAADI. The CDR3 runs 15 residues. This TCR was sampled from an adult in good health. This chain links TRBV10-2 with TRBJ2-4, with 7 positions matching TRBD1. The sequencing used peripheral blood, collected on day 0 of MenACWY control vaccination. The DNA of the CDR3 is TGCGCCAGCAGCGAGGGGGCCCTGGCCAAAAACATTCAGTACTTC. It yields the protein CASSEGALAKNIQYF.